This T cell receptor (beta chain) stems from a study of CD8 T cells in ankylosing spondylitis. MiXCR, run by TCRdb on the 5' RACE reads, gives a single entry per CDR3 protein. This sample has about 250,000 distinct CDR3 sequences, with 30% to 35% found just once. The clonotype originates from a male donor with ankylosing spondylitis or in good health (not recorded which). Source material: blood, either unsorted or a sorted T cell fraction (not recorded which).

The CDR3 here is CSARAWTGYEQYF. CDR3 DNA: TGCAGTGCTAGAGCTTGGACAGGCTACGAGCAGTACTTC. This chain links TRBV20-1 with TRBJ2-7; TRBD1 agrees at 7 bases. J lost 3 bases, V lost 1 base, and 3 bases had no gene match. From germline, CDR1 is DFQATT and CDR2 SNEGSKA (reference sequence). This CDR3 has 13 amino acids.